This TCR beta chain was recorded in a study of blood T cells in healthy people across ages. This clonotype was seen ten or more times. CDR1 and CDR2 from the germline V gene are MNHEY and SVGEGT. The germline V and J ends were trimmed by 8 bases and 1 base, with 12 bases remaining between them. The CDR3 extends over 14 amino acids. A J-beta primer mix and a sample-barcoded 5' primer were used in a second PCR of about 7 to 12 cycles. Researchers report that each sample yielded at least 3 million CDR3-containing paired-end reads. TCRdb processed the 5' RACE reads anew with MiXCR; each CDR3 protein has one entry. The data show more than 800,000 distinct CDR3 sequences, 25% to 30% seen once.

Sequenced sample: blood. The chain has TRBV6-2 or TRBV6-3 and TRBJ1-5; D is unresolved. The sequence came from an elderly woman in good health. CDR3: CASQRSRSNQPQHF. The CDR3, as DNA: TGTGCCAGCCAACGTTCGAGAAGCAATCAGCCCCAGCATTTT.